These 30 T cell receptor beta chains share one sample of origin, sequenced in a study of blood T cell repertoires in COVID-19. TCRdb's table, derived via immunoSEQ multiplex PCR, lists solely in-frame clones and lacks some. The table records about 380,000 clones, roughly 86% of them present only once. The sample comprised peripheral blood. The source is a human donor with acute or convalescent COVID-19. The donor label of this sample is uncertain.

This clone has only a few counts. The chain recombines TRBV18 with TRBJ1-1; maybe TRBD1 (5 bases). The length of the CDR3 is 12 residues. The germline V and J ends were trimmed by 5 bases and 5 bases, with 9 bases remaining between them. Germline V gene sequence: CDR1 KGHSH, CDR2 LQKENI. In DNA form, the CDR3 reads TGTGCCAGCTCATCCGCAGGGACTGAAGCTTTCTTT. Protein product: CASSSAGTEAFF.

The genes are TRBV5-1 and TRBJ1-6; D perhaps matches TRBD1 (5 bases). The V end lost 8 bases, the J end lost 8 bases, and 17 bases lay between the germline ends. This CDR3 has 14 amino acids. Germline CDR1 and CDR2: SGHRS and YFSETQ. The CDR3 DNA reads TGCGCCAGTAGGACGTCAGGAGGGGATTCACCCCTCCACTTT. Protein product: CASRTSGGDSPLHF.

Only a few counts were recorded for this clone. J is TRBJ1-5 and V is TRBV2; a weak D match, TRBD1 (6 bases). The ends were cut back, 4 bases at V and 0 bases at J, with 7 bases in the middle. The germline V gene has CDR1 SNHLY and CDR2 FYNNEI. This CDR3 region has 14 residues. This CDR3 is CASSGGHSNQPQHF. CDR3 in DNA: TGTGCCAGCAGTGGGGGGCATAGCAATCAGCCCCAGCATTTT.

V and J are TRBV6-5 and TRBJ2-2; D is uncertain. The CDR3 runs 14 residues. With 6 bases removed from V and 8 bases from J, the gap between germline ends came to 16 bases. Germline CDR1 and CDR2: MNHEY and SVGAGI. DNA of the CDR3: TGTGCCAGCAGCCCCAAACCTTTCGGGGGGGAGCTGTTTTTT. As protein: CASSPKPFGGELFF.

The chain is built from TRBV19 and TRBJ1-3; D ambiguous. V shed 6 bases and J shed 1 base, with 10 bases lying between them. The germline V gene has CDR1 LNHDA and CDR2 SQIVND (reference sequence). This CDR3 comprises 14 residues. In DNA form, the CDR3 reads TGTGCCAGTAGGCCGGCAGCGTCTGGAAACACCATATATTTT. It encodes CASRPAASGNTIYF.

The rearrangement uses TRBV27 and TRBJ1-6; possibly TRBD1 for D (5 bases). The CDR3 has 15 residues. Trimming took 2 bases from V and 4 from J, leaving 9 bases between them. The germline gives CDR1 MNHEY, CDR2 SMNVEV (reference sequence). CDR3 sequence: CASSLGAGYNSPLHF. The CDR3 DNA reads TGTGCCAGCAGTTTAGGGGCAGGGTATAATTCACCCCTCCACTTT.

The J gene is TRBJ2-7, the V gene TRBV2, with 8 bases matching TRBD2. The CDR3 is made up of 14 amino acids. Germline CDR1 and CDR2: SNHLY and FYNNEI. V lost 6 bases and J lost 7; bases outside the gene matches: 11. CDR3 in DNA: TGTGCCAGCAGCACCGGCGGGAGGACTTTTGAGCAGTACTTC. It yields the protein CASSTGGRTFEQYF. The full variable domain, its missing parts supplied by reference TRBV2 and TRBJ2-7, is EPEVTQTPSHQVTQMGQEVILRCVPISNHLYFYWYRQILGQKVEFLVSFYNNEISEKSEIFDDQFSVERPDGSNFTLKIRSTKLEDSAMYFCASSTGGRTFEQYFGPGTRLTVT.

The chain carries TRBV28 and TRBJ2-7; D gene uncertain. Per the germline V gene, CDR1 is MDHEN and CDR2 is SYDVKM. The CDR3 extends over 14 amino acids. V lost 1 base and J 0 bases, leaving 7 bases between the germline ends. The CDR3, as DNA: TGTGCCAGCAGTTTATTATCAGTCTCCTACGAGCAGTACTTC. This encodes CASSLLSVSYEQYF.

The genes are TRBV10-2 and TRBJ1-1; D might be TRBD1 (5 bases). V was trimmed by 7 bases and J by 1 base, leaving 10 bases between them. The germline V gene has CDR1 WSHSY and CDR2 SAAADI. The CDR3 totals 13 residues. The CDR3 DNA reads TGCGCCAGCAATGGGGGGAGGAACACTGAAGCTTTCTTT. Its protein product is CASNGGRNTEAFF.

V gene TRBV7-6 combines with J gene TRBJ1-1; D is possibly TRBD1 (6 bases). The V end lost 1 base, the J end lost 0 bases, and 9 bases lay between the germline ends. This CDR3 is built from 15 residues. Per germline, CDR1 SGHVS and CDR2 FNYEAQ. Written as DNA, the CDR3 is TGTGCCAGCAGCTTAGTGGGGGCCATGAACACTGAAGCTTTCTTT. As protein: CASSLVGAMNTEAFF.

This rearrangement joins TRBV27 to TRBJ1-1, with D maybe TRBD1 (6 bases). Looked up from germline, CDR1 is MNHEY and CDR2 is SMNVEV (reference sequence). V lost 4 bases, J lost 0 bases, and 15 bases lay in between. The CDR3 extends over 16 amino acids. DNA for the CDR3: TGTGCCAGCAGTTCCCCCAGGGGCGGGTTGAACACTGAAGCTTTCTTT. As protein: CASSSPRGGLNTEAFF.

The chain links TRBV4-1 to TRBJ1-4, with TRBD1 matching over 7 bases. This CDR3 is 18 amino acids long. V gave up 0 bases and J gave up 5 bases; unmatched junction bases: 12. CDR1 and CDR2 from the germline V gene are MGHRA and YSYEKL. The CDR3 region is CASSQDGDSYLSNEKLFF. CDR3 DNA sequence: TGCGCCAGCAGCCAAGATGGGGACAGCTACTTATCGAATGAAAAACTGTTTTTT.

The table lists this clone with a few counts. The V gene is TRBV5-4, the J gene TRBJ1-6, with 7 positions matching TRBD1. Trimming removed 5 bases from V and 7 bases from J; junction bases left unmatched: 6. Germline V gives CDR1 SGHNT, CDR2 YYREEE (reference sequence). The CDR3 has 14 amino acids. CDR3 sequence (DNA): TGTGCCAGCAGTACCGGGACAGTGAATTCACCCCTCCACTTT. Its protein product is CASSTGTVNSPLHF.

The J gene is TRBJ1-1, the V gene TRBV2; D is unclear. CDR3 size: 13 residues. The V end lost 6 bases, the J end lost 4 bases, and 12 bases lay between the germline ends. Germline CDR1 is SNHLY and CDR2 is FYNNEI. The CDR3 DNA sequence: TGTGCCAGCAGCCTCGAGGGTATCACTGAAGCTTTCTTT. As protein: CASSLEGITEAFF.

The CDR3 region has the DNA TGTGCCAGCACGGACAGCCCGAACACTGAAGCTTTCTTT. This gives the protein CASTDSPNTEAFF. The V call is TRBV6-5, the J call TRBJ1-1; possible D gene TRBD1, 6 bases. This CDR3 spans 13 amino acids. Trimming left V 7 bases short and J 1 base short, with 10 bases between. Germline V gives CDR1 MNHEY, CDR2 SVGAGI.

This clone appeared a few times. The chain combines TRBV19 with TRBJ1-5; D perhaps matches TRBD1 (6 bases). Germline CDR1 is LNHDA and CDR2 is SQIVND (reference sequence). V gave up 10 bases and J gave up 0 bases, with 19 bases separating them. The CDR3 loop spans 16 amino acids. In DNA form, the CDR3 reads TGTGCCACCAGGCATTCGGGACAATATAGCAATCAGCCCCAGCATTTT. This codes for CATRHSGQYSNQPQHF.

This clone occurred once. The CDR3 region is CASSPMELTDTQYF. For the CDR3, the DNA is TGTGCCAGCTCACCCATGGAGCTCACAGATACGCAGTATTTT. The genes are TRBV18 and TRBJ2-3; D uncertain. Germline CDR1 is KGHSH and CDR2 is LQKENI. The CDR3 is made up of 14 amino acids. V was trimmed by 3 bases and J by 2 bases, leaving 9 bases between them.

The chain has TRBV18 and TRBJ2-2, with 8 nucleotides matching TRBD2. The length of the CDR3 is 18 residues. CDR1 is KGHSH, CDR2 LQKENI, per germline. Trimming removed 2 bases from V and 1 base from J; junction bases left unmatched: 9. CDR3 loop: CASSPVGAGELNTGELFF. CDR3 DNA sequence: TGTGCCAGCTCACCAGTTGGAGCGGGGGAGTTGAACACCGGGGAGCTGTTTTTT.

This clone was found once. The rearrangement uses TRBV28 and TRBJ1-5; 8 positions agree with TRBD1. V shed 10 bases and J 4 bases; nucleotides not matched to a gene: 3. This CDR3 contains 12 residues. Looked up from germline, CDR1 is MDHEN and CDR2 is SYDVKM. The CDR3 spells CAINRGNQPQHF. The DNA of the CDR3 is TGTGCCATTAACAGGGGGAATCAGCCCCAGCATTTT.

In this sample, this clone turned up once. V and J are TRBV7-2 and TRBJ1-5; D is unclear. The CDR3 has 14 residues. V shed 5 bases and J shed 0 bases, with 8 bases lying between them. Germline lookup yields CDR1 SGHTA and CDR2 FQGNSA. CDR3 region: CASSPEYSNQPQHF. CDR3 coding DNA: TGTGCCAGCAGCCCGGAGTATAGCAATCAGCCCCAGCATTTT. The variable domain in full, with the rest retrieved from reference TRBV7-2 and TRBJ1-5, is GAGVSQSPSNKVTEKGKDVELRCDPISGHTALYWYRQSLGQGLEFLIYFQGNSAPDKSGLPSDRFSAERTGGSVSTLTIQRTQQEDSAVYLCASSPEYSNQPQHFGDGTRLSIL.

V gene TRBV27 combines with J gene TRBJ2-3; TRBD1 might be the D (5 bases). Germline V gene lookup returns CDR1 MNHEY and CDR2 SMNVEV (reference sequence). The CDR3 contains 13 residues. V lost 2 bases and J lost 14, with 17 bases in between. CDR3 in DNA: TGTGCCAGCAGTTTAATAGCTGGGGCATCGATGTATTTT. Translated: CASSLIAGASMYF.

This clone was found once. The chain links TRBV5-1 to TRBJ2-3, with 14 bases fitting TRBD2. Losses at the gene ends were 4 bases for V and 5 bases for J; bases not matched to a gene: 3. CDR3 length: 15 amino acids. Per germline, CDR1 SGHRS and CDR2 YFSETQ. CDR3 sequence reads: CASSRTSGGLDTQYF. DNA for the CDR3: TGCGCCAGCAGCCGGACTAGCGGGGGGTTAGATACGCAGTATTTT.

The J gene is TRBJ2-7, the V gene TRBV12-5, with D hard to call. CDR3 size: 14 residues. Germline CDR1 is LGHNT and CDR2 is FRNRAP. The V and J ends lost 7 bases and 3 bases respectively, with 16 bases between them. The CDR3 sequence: CASARIQASYEQYF. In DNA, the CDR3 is TGTGCTAGTGCCCGGATCCAAGCGAGCTACGAGCAGTACTTC.

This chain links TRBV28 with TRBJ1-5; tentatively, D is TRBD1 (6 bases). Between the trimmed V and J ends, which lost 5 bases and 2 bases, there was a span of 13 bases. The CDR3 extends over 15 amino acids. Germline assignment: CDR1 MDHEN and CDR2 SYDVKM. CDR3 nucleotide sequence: TGTGCCAGCAGTCCACAGGGTACCGGCAATCAGCCCCAGCATTTT. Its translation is CASSPQGTGNQPQHF.

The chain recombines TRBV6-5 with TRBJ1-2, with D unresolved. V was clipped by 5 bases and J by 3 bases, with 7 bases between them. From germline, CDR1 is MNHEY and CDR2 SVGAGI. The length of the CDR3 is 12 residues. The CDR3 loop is CASSPLDYGYTF. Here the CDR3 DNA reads TGTGCCAGCAGTCCCCTAGACTATGGCTACACCTTC.

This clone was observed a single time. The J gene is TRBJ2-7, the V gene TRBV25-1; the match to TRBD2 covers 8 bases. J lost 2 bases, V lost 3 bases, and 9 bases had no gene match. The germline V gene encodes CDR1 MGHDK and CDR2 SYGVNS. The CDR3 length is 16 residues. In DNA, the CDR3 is TGTGCCAGCAGTGACCCACGGAGCGGGGGACCCTACGAGCAGTACTTC. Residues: CASSDPRSGGPYEQYF.

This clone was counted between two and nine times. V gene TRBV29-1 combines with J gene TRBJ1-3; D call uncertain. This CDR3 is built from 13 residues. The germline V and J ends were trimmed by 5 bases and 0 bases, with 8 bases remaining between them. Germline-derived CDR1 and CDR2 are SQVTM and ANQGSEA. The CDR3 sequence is CSVSRDSGNTIYF. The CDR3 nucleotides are TGCAGCGTTTCTCGCGACTCTGGAAACACCATATATTTT. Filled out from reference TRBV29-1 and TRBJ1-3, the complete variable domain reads SAVISQKPSRDICQRGTSLTIQCQVDSQVTMMFWYRQQPGQSLTLIATANQGSEATYESGFVIDKFPISRPNLTFSTLTVSNMSPEDSSIYLCSVSRDSGNTIYFGEGSWLTVV.

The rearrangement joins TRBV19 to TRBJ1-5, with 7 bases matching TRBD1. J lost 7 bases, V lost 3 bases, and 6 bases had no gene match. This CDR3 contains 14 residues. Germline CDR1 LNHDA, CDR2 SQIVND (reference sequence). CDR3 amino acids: CASSIGQGEQPQHF. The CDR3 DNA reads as TGTGCCAGTAGTATCGGCCAGGGGGAGCAGCCCCAGCATTTT.

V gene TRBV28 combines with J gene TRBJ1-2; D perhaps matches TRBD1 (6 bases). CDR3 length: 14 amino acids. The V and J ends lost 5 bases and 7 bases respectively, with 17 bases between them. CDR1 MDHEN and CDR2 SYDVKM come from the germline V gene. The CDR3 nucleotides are TGTGCCAGCAGTCTGCATACAGGGCTTTTTGGCTACACCTTC. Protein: CASSLHTGLFGYTF.

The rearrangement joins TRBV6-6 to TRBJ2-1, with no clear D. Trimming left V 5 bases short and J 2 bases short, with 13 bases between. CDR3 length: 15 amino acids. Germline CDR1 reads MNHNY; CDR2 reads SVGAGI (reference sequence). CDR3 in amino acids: CASSHSGNPYNEQFF. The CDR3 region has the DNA TGTGCCAGCAGTCATTCAGGTAACCCCTACAATGAGCAGTTCTTC.